These 19 T cell receptor beta chains were all obtained from the same sample, sequenced in a study of CD8 T cells in Susac syndrome. Reverse transcription of about 0.45 to 1 ug RNA was carried out with random hexamers. A single record per CDR3 protein comes from TCRdb applying MiXCR to the immunoSEQ multiplex PCR reads. The table has roughly 140,000 distinct CDR3 sequences, approximately 96% seen once. The sequenced sample was CD8+ T cells from PBMCs. These receptors all stem from a human donor with multiple sclerosis.

The chain is built from TRBV4-1 and TRBJ1-3, with D hard to call. The CDR3 runs 15 residues. From germline, CDR1 is MGHRA and CDR2 YSYEKL. V lost 7 bases and J lost 0, with 13 bases in between. The CDR3 loop is CASTLGGYSGNTIYF. CDR3 DNA: TGCGCCAGCACCTTGGGCGGATACTCTGGAAACACCATATATTTT.

This chain joins TRBV10-3 and TRBJ2-7; D unclear. CDR1 is ENHRY and CDR2 is SYGVKD in the germline V gene. The length of the CDR3 is 14 residues. Deletions cut 0 bases from V and 2 bases from J, with 8 bases between. CDR3 amino acids: CAISESIGTYEQYF. Written as DNA, the CDR3 is TGTGCCATCAGTGAGTCGATAGGGACCTACGAGCAGTACTTC.

The chain combines TRBV7-9 with TRBJ2-2; 8 nucleotides match TRBD1. The germline gives CDR1 SEHNR, CDR2 FQNEAQ (reference sequence). The CDR3 covers 15 residues. Germline trimming cut 4 bases from V and 5 bases from J; bases unmatched to any gene: 6. The CDR3 here is CASSSGQGRTGELFF. The CDR3 DNA reads as TGTGCCAGCAGCTCAGGACAGGGAAGGACCGGGGAGCTGTTTTTT.

The chain recombines TRBV11-2 with TRBJ2-3, with D hard to call. From germline, CDR1 is SGHAT and CDR2 FQNNGV. The V end lost 0 bases, the J end lost 2 bases, and 9 bases lay between the germline ends. The CDR3 covers 15 residues. The CDR3 here is CASSLEWANTDTQYF. The CDR3 nucleotides read TGTGCCAGCAGCTTAGAGTGGGCTAACACAGATACGCAGTATTTT.

This rearrangement joins TRBV30 to TRBJ2-7; tentative D call: TRBD2 (5 bases). This CDR3 has 13 amino acids. CDR1 is GTSNPN, CDR2 SVGIG, per germline (reference sequence). Between the trimmed V and J ends, which lost 6 bases and 4 bases, there was a span of 16 bases. CDR3 DNA sequence: TGTGCCTGCCGGGGAGATACTGGGTACGAGCAGTACTTC. This gives the protein CACRGDTGYEQYF.

This chain joins TRBV9 and TRBJ1-2; maybe TRBD1 (6 bases). Trimming cost V 0 bases and J 3 bases, with 15 bases left between them. The CDR3 covers 16 residues. CDR1 is SGDLS and CDR2 is YYNGEE in the germline V gene. CDR3 loop: CASSVAISGGHYGYTF. CDR3 sequence (DNA): TGTGCCAGCAGCGTAGCCATTTCCGGGGGGCACTATGGCTACACCTTC.

In its sample, this clonotype was seen a few times. The V gene is TRBV5-6, the J gene TRBJ1-1; TRBD1 is a possible D gene (6 bases). This CDR3 comprises 12 residues. Per germline, CDR1 SGHDT and CDR2 YYEEEE. The germline V and J ends were trimmed by 4 bases and 4 bases, with 8 bases remaining between them. The CDR3 nucleotides read TGTGCCAGCAGCGAGGGGGGCACTGAAGCTTTCTTT. It translates to CASSEGGTEAFF. Full variable domain (remainder filled in from reference TRBV5-6 and TRBJ1-1): DAGVTQSPTHLIKTRGQQVTLRCSPKSGHDTVSWYQQALGQGPQFIFQYYEEEERQRGNFPDRFSGHQFPNYSSELNVNALLLGDSALYLCASSEGGTEAFFGQGTRLTVV.

The chain combines TRBV28 with TRBJ1-1, with D tentatively TRBD1 (5 bases). Trimming left V 7 bases short and J 11 bases short, with 14 bases between. The CDR3 runs 11 residues. CDR1 is MDHEN and CDR2 is SYDVKM in the germline V gene. CDR3 sequence reads: CASTRGVKAFF. CDR3 coding DNA: TGTGCCAGCACCCGGGGGGTTAAGGCTTTCTTT.

The chain employs TRBV7-9 and TRBJ1-2, with 12 bases that match TRBD1. Germline V gene data show CDR1 as SEHNR and CDR2 as FQNEAQ (reference sequence). V was pared by 4 bases and J by 8 bases, with 2 bases of the junction left unmatched. CDR3 length: 13 amino acids. CDR3 coding DNA: TGTGCCAGCAGCTGGGACAGGGGGCAAGGCTACACCTTC. Translation: CASSWDRGQGYTF.

This sequence joins TRBV29-1 and TRBJ1-2; 9 bases are shared with TRBD1. CDR1 and CDR2 from the germline V gene are SQVTM and ANQGSEA. J lost 6 bases, V lost 0 bases, and 8 bases had no gene match. This CDR3 region has 15 residues. CDR3 DNA: TGCAGCGTTGAAGATCTGGACAGGGGAGTGAATGGCTACACCTTC. It codes for CSVEDLDRGVNGYTF.

The chain combines TRBV9 with TRBJ1-2, with 8 nucleotides matching TRBD1. The V segment lost 0 bases and the J segment 8 bases; nucleotides outside the gene matches: 3. The germline V gene encodes CDR1 SGDLS and CDR2 YYNGEE. There are 13 residues in the CDR3. The CDR3: CASSVGTGKGYTF. Here the CDR3 DNA reads TGTGCCAGCAGCGTAGGGACAGGGAAGGGCTACACCTTC.

The chain has TRBV4-3 and TRBJ2-7; D is possibly TRBD2 (6 bases). The CDR3 covers 14 residues. Trimming pared 4 bases from V and 4 bases from J, leaving 14 bases between. Germline assignment: CDR1 LGHNA and CDR2 YSLEER. The CDR3 protein is CASSPGRGKYEQYF. The DNA of the CDR3 is TGCGCCAGCAGCCCCGGGCGGGGAAAATACGAGCAGTACTTC.

The chain is built from TRBV3-1 and TRBJ2-1, with 7 bases matching TRBD1. The V gene end was trimmed by 4 bases and the J gene end by 3 bases; junction bases not matched to a gene: 15. Germline V gives CDR1 LGHDT, CDR2 YNNKEL (reference sequence). The CDR3 length is 18 residues. CDR3 sequence reads: CASSRRGSFVTFYNEQFF. DNA for the CDR3: TGTGCCAGCAGCCGCAGGGGGAGTTTTGTAACGTTCTACAATGAGCAGTTCTTC.

The V and J genes are TRBV29-1 and TRBJ2-7, with 7 bases identical to TRBD2. This CDR3 region has 12 residues. J lost 7 bases, V lost 2 bases, and 5 bases had no gene match. Germline CDR1 SQVTM, CDR2 ANQGSEA. CDR3 protein: CSVEPGAGEQYF. The CDR3 DNA is TGCAGCGTTGAACCCGGAGCGGGGGAGCAGTACTTC.

The chain combines TRBV4-1 with TRBJ2-1; 9 positions agree with TRBD2. Trimming at V came to 3 bases and at J to 9 bases, leaving 9 bases not matched to a gene. Germline CDR1 reads MGHRA; CDR2 reads YSYEKL. This CDR3 has 15 residues. DNA of the CDR3: TGCGCCAGCAGCCAGGTAGCGGGGGATTACGGTGAGCAGTTCTTC. Encoded protein: CASSQVAGDYGEQFF.

The genes are TRBV2 and TRBJ1-1; D remains ambiguous. The CDR3 runs 14 residues. In germline, CDR1 is SNHLY, CDR2 FYNNEI. Trimming took off 3 bases at V and 0 bases at J, with 8 bases between the two ends. CDR3 DNA: TGTGCCAGCAGTGACGTGCGCGTGAACACTGAAGCTTTCTTT. Amino acids: CASSDVRVNTEAFF. Full variable domain (outside the CDR3, taken from reference TRBV2 and TRBJ1-1): EPEVTQTPSHQVTQMGQEVILRCVPISNHLYFYWYRQILGQKVEFLVSFYNNEISEKSEIFDDQFSVERPDGSNFTLKIRSTKLEDSAMYFCASSDVRVNTEAFFGQGTRLTVV.

The chain couples TRBV5-5 to TRBJ1-5, with 7 bases matching TRBD1. The CDR3 covers 14 residues. V dropped 4 bases and J dropped 4; count of bases not matched to a gene: 5. Germline assignment: CDR1 SGHKS and CDR2 YYEKEE (reference sequence). CDR3 nucleotide sequence: TGTGCCAGCAGCCTAGACAGGGAAAATCAGCCCCAGCATTTT. It specifies CASSLDRENQPQHF.

The J gene is TRBJ1-2, the V gene TRBV4-1; perhaps TRBD1 as D (5 bases). The CDR3 is 16 amino acids. Germline V gene sequence: CDR1 MGHRA, CDR2 YSYEKL. V was pared by 4 bases and J by 6 bases, with 21 bases between. CDR3 residues: CASSRQGDRVIDGYTF. DNA of the CDR3: TGCGCCAGCAGCCGTCAAGGCGACAGAGTTATCGATGGCTACACCTTC.

The chain couples TRBV27 to TRBJ1-2; D is possibly TRBD1 (5 bases). Trimming shortened V by 4 bases and J by 7 bases, and 16 bases separated the two germline ends. CDR1 is MNHEY and CDR2 is SMNVEV in the germline V gene (reference sequence). The CDR3 is 14 residues long. CDR3: CASSSPGGGGGYTF. The CDR3 DNA follows: TGTGCCAGCAGTTCCCCAGGTGGGGGAGGTGGCTACACCTTC.